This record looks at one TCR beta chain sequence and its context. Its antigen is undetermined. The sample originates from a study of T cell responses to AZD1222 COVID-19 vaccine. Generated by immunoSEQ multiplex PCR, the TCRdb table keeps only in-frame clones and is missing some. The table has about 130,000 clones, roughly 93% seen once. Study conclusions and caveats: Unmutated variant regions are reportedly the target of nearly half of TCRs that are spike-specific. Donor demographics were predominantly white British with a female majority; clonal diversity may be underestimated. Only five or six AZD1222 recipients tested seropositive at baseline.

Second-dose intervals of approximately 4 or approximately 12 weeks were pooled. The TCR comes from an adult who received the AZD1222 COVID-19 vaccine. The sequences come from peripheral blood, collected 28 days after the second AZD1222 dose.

The chain's CDR3 is CASSLASGGLGYTF. The CDR3 DNA reads TGTGCCAGCAGCTTGGCCTCAGGGGGACTTGGCTACACCTTC. The rearrangement joins TRBV5-5 to TRBJ1-2; the match to TRBD1 covers 7 bases. Germline loops: CDR1 SGHKS, CDR2 YYEKEE (reference sequence). This CDR3 has 14 residues. V was clipped by 0 bases and J by 7 bases; unmatched bases: 6.